The rows below give T cell receptor beta chains drawn from one sample of a study of blood T cell repertoires in COVID-19. TCRdb's copy holds only in-frame clones and misses some; the assay was immunoSEQ multiplex PCR. The top ten hold 26% of the sample, which has more than 95,000 clones, around four fifths seen once. Specimen: peripheral blood. Receptor source: a man in his fifties or sixties with acute or convalescent COVID-19. Each CDR3 is given with its conserved first and last residue. The D gene is left open where the match is weak. Rows give clone size only sometimes, using once, few, many, or a class for an expanded clone.

>.|TRBJ1-2|.|TRBV6-1
CASSETLLNYGYTF
TGTGCCAGCAGTGAGACACTCCTTAACTATGGCTACACCTTC
>TRBD1|TRBJ2-1|.|TRBV27
CASSSGTGSHNEQFF
TGTGCCAGCAGTTCCGGGACAGGGTCTCACAATGAGCAGTTCTTC
>TRBD1|TRBJ2-7|.|TRBV5-1
CASSLTPGQGTYEQYF
TGCGCCAGCAGCTTGACGCCGGGACAGGGTACCTACGAGCAGTACTTC
>.|TRBJ1-4|.|TRBV5-1
CASSLAGEGYNEKLFF
TGCGCCAGCAGCTTGGCCGGAGAGGGATATAATGAAAAACTGTTTTTT
>TRBD2|TRBJ2-1|few|TRBV6-6
CASSPSRSGVYNEQFF
TGTGCCAGCAGTCCGAGTCGGAGCGGGGTATACAATGAGCAGTTCTTC
>TRBD1|TRBJ2-4|once|TRBV2
CASTYPGQGNIQYF
TGTGCCAGCACTTACCCCGGACAGGGAAACATTCAGTACTTC
>.|TRBJ2-5|.|TRBV5-1
CASSQLENSQETQYF
TGCGCCAGCAGCCAACTTGAAAACAGCCAAGAGACCCAGTACTTC
>.|TRBJ2-2|.|TRBV6-2/TRBV6-3
CASSQKRGTGELFF
TGTGCCAGCAGTCAGAAAAGGGGGACCGGGGAGCTGTTTTTT
>TRBD1|TRBJ1-2|once|TRBV19
CASSPTGNYGYTF
TGTGCCAGTAGCCCGACAGGGAACTATGGCTACACCTTC
>.|TRBJ1-4|.|TRBV3-1/TRBV3-2
CASSPGNKEKLFF
TGTGCCAGCAGCCCGGGGAACAAAGAAAAACTGTTTTTT
>.|TRBJ2-3|.|TRBV6-5
CASANSRGTQYF
TGTGCCAGCGCTAATTCGCGGGGTACGCAGTATTTT
>TRBD2|TRBJ2-2|.|TRBV18
CASSPMTSGRVGVRTGELFF
TGTGCCAGCTCACCGATGACTAGCGGGAGAGTGGGGGTCAGGACCGGGGAGCTGTTTTTT
>.|TRBJ1-1|.|TRBV2
CASSAGGMNTEAFF
TGTGCCAGCAGTGCGGGGGGGATGAACACTGAAGCTTTCTTT
>.|TRBJ2-7|.|TRBV29-1
CSGVNDYYEQYF
TGCAGCGGTGTTAATGACTACTACGAGCAGTACTTC
>.|TRBJ1-5|.|TRBV5-8
CASSFRGLSNQPQHF
TGTGCCAGCAGCTTTAGGGGACTGAGCAATCAGCCCCAGCATTTT
>.|TRBJ2-1|.|TRBV14
CASSHLLVIEQFF
TGTGCCAGCAGCCACTTACTAGTTATTGAGCAGTTCTTC
>TRBD1|TRBJ1-1|few|TRBV29-1
CSAETGGRNTEAFF
TGCAGCGCCGAAACAGGGGGTCGGAACACTGAAGCTTTCTTT
>.|TRBJ1-2|.|TRBV6-5
CASRTGLRGYTF
TGTGCCAGCAGAACAGGGTTACGAGGCTACACCTTC
>.|TRBJ1-2|.|TRBV7-7
CASSHYRTAANGYTF
TGTGCTAGCAGCCACTACAGGACGGCCGCTAACGGCTACACCTTC
>.|TRBJ2-1|.|TRBV19
CASSIREGEDEQFF
TGTGCCAGTAGTATTCGTGAGGGAGAGGATGAGCAGTTCTTC
>TRBD2|TRBJ2-1|.|TRBV5-1
CASSLEGLVGNEQFF
TGCGCCAGCAGCTTGGAAGGACTAGTTGGCAATGAGCAGTTCTTC
>.|TRBJ1-2|few|TRBV12-3/TRBV12-4
CASSIDRRPVETF
TGTGCCAGCAGTATTGACAGGCGACCGGTAGAGACCTTC
>TRBD1|TRBJ2-1|.|TRBV19
CASSGQGRSREQFF
TGTGCCAGTAGCGGACAGGGTAGGAGCCGGGAGCAGTTCTTC
>.|TRBJ2-2|.|TRBV21-1
CASRPSRTKDTGELFF
TGTGCCAGCAGGCCCTCCCGGACAAAGGACACCGGGGAGCTGTTTTTT
>TRBD1|TRBJ1-1|.|TRBV6-4
CASSPDRVNTEAFF
TGTGCCAGCAGCCCGGACAGGGTGAACACTGAAGCTTTCTTT
>.|TRBJ1-1|few|TRBV20-1
CSASGNTEAFF
TGCAGTGCTTCAGGGAACACTGAAGCTTTCTTT
>.|TRBJ1-2|.|TRBV18
CASSSAWGYTF
TGTGCCAGCTCATCAGCGTGGGGCTACACCTTC
>.|TRBJ2-3|.|TRBV12-3/TRBV12-4
CASSSTERDTQYF
TGTGCCAGCAGTTCGACCGAGAGGGATACGCAGTATTTT
>.|TRBJ2-3|.|TRBV7-9
CASSLGGADTQYF
TGTGCCAGCAGCTTAGGGGGAGCAGATACGCAGTATTTT
>.|TRBJ1-2|.|TRBV12-3/TRBV12-4
CASSETDYGYTF
TGTGCCAGCAGTGAGACAGACTATGGCTACACCTTC
>.|TRBJ2-1|.|TRBV18
CASSQDRGSYNEQFF
TGTGCCAGCTCACAGGACAGAGGCTCCTACAATGAGCAGTTCTTC
>.|TRBJ1-2|.|TRBV7-2
CASSLDGGHGYTF
TGTGCCAGCAGCTTAGACGGGGGGCATGGCTACACCTTC
>.|TRBJ2-5|.|TRBV20-1
CSAGQRETQYF
TGCAGTGCCGGACAACGAGAGACCCAGTACTTC
>TRBD2|TRBJ2-7|.|TRBV5-1
CASSLAYLAGGPYEQYF
TGCGCCAGCAGCTTGGCTTATTTAGCGGGAGGGCCCTACGAGCAGTACTTC
>TRBD2|TRBJ2-1|.|TRBV5-1
CASRLAGDDEQFF
TGCGCCAGCAGACTAGCGGGAGACGATGAGCAGTTCTTC
>.|TRBJ1-4|.|TRBV21-1
CASSGGFNEKLFF
TGTGCCAGCAGCGGCGGATTTAATGAAAAACTGTTTTTT
>.|TRBJ2-1|.|TRBV11-3
CASSLDLGGRDNEQFF
TGTGCCAGCAGCTTAGATTTAGGAGGTCGCGACAATGAGCAGTTCTTC
>.|TRBJ2-1|.|TRBV27
CASSEGTHNEQFF
TGTGCCAGCTCGGAGGGAACCCACAATGAGCAGTTCTTC
>.|TRBJ1-1|.|TRBV4-1
CASSQDSRDTEAFF
TGCGCCAGCAGCCAGGACTCCCGGGACACTGAAGCTTTCTTT
>.|TRBJ1-3|.|TRBV12-2
CASRRDNRGRDLTSGNTIYF
TGTGCAAGTCGCAGAGACAATAGGGGGAGAGACCTTACATCTGGAAACACCATATATTTT
>.|TRBJ1-1|.|TRBV27
CASSFRYRAEAFF
TGTGCCAGCAGTTTCCGCTACAGGGCTGAAGCTTTCTTT
>.|TRBJ2-4|.|TRBV19
CASSIDGLAKNIQYF
TGTGCCAGTAGTATAGATGGGCTAGCCAAAAACATTCAGTACTTC
>.|TRBJ2-7|.|TRBV6-4
CATSLGGGGNYEQYF
TGTGCCACTTCCCTTGGTGGGGGGGGCAACTACGAGCAGTACTTC
>TRBD2|TRBJ2-5|.|TRBV11-1
CASSAGLAGRQETQYF
TGTGCCAGCAGCGCGGGACTAGCGGGACGTCAAGAGACCCAGTACTTC
>.|TRBJ1-2|.|TRBV5-1
CASSLYHQGSDGYTF
TGCGCCAGCAGCTTGTATCATCAGGGATCGGATGGCTACACCTTC
>.|TRBJ1-1|.|TRBV4-1
CASSQDTATNTEAFF
TGCGCCAGCAGCCAAGACACAGCAACGAACACTGAAGCTTTCTTT
>TRBD1|TRBJ2-7|few|TRBV7-8
CASSTDRTYEQYF
TGTGCCAGCAGCACGGACAGGACCTACGAGCAGTACTTC
>.|TRBJ2-2|few|TRBV29-1
CSGRWGGGNTGELFF
TGCAGCGGGCGATGGGGGGGCGGGAACACCGGGGAGCTGTTTTTT
>.|TRBJ1-6|.|TRBV9
CASSPKPGTPATPLHF
TGTGCCAGCAGCCCTAAACCCGGGACACCCGCGACACCCCTCCACTTT
>TRBD2|TRBJ2-3|.|TRBV7-2
CASRKGVASGSDTQYF
TGTGCCAGCAGAAAGGGGGTGGCTAGCGGGAGCGATACGCAGTATTTT
>.|TRBJ1-1|once|TRBV6-5
CASRTTVNTEAFF
TGTGCCAGCAGAACAACAGTTAACACTGAAGCTTTCTTT
>.|TRBJ2-3|.|TRBV5-5
CASSLEGDGTDTQYF
TGTGCCAGCAGCTTGGAGGGGGACGGTACAGATACGCAGTATTTT
>.|TRBJ1-1|few|TRBV18
CASSVRQVMNTEAFF
TGTGCCAGCTCAGTGCGACAGGTAATGAACACTGAAGCTTTCTTT
>TRBD2|TRBJ2-3|.|TRBV29-1
CSATGTSGRTDTQYF
TGCAGCGCGACCGGGACTAGCGGCCGCACAGATACGCAGTATTTT
>TRBD1|TRBJ2-2|.|TRBV24-1
CATATDRANRELFF
TGTGCCACCGCGACGGACAGGGCAAACCGGGAGCTGTTTTTT
>.|TRBJ2-1|.|TRBV27
CASSKGELRTNEQFF
TGTGCCAGCAGCAAGGGGGAGTTACGGACTAATGAGCAGTTCTTC
>.|TRBJ2-7|.|TRBV13
CASTALAHTEQYF
TGTGCCAGCACGGCCCTAGCGCACACCGAGCAGTACTTC
>.|TRBJ2-1|.|TRBV7-6
CASSPGHEVYNEQFF
TGTGCCAGCAGCCCGGGACACGAGGTCTACAATGAGCAGTTCTTC
>TRBD1|TRBJ1-6|.|TRBV2
CASSPTDRDNSPLHF
TGTGCCAGCAGCCCAACAGACAGGGACAATTCACCCCTCCACTTT